This T cell receptor (beta chain) was retrieved from a study of cytomegalovirus exposure and HLA in healthy donors. Notes on the study in general: In an earlier analysis, about 87% or about 30%: the productive usage of most TCR beta V segments. Upon later analysis, HLA-associated TCR beta chains proved more clonally expanded than other, equally common chains.

13 Jbeta primers and 60 Vbeta primers were used for the PCR. Generated by immunoSEQ multiplex PCR, the TCRdb table keeps only in-frame clones and is missing some. Altogether approximately 150,000 clones are present, 65% to 80% being singletons, with the ten largest covering 1.5% to 2%. V shed 4 bases, J shed 7 bases, and the junction held 11 bases outside the gene matches. This CDR3 is 15 amino acids long. CDR1 and CDR2 (germline): MNHNS, SASEGT. As to this clone: The target antigen is unknown.

What was sequenced was PBMCs. The chain has TRBV6-1 and TRBJ2-7, with 9 bases that match TRBD1. The TCR sequence derives from a woman in her thirties in good health and CMV-seronegative. CDR3 nucleotide sequence: TGTGCCAGCAGTGGGGACAGGGACTTTGCGAGTGAGCAGTACTTC. Amino acids: CASSGDRDFASEQYF.